The clone carrying this T cell receptor beta chain was detected only once. This record comes from a study of blood T cell repertoires in COVID-19. V was pared by 1 base and J by 5 bases, with 8 bases of the junction left unmatched. The germline gives CDR1 SGHRS, CDR2 YFSETQ. The CDR3 is 15 residues long. TCRdb keeps only in-frame clones here, not all; method: immunoSEQ multiplex PCR. Of 86,000 or so clones in the sample, roughly 86% were seen once. The sequencing input was peripheral blood. This rearrangement joins TRBV5-1 to TRBJ2-5; 7 bases line up with TRBD1. The TCR sequence derives from a woman at least 80 years old with acute or convalescent COVID-19. CDR3 residues: CASSLSAGGSETQYF. CDR3 in DNA: TGCGCCAGCAGCTTGTCGGCAGGGGGATCGGAGACCCAGTACTTC. The full variable domain, rest sourced from reference TRBV5-1 and TRBJ2-5, is KAGVTQTPRYLIKTRGQQVTLSCSPISGHRSVSWYQQTPGQGLQFLFEYFSETQRNKGNFPGRFSGRQFSNSRSEMNVSTLELGDSALYLCASSLSAGGSETQYFGPGTRLLVL.